Shown below are 11 T cell receptor beta chains from a single sample sequenced in a study of T cell responses to AZD1222 COVID-19 vaccine. Data came from immunoSEQ multiplex PCR; TCRdb stores just in-frame clones and leaves some out. The profile shows 140,000 or so clones, roughly 93% of them singletons. Sequenced material: peripheral blood, taken 28 days after the second AZD1222 dose. Receptors were obtained from an adult who received the AZD1222 COVID-19 vaccine.

The rearrangement uses TRBV25-1 and TRBJ1-1; D gene unclear. There are 13 residues in the CDR3. V was clipped by 5 bases and J by 5 bases, with 12 bases between them. From germline, CDR1 is MGHDK and CDR2 SYGVNS. The CDR3: CASSRTGGTEAFF. The CDR3 nucleotides are TGTGCCAGCAGTCGAACGGGAGGAACTGAAGCTTTCTTT.

This chain joins TRBV9 and TRBJ2-2; D perhaps matches TRBD1 (5 bases). The CDR3 is made up of 15 amino acids. Germline CDR1 reads SGDLS; CDR2 reads YYNGEE. V shed 0 bases and J shed 7 bases, with 13 bases lying between them. CDR3 coding DNA: TGTGCCAGCAGCGTAGAGGTCAGGGTTAACGGGGAGCTGTTTTTT. It specifies CASSVEVRVNGELFF. Drawing the rest from reference TRBV9 and TRBJ2-2, the complete variable domain is DSGVTQTPKHLITATGQRVTLRCSPRSGDLSVYWYQQSLDQGLQFLIQYYNGEERAKGNILERFSAQQFPDLHSELNLSSLELGDSALYFCASSVEVRVNGELFFGEGSRLTVL.

Only one count was recorded for this clone. This chain links TRBV7-2 with TRBJ2-5; D unresolved. Germline loops: CDR1 SGHTA, CDR2 FQGNSA. The V end was cut by 2 bases, the J end by 3 bases, with 10 bases between. The CDR3 runs 14 residues. CDR3 nucleotides: TGTGCCAGCAGCTTAACGTGGCAGAAAGAGACCCAGTACTTC. It encodes CASSLTWQKETQYF.

The chain uses TRBV7-3 and TRBJ2-7, with 8 positions matching TRBD2. In germline, CDR1 is SGHTA, CDR2 FQGTGA. CDR3 length: 16 residues. The V gene end was trimmed by 5 bases and the J gene end by 3 bases; junction bases not matched to a gene: 12. Here the CDR3 DNA reads TGTGCCAGCAGCCCACGGAGCGGGGGCGCGGTCTACGAGCAGTACTTC. This encodes CASSPRSGGAVYEQYF.

The genes are TRBV18 and TRBJ2-2; D tentatively fits TRBD1 or TRBD2 (6 bases each). CDR1 is KGHSH, CDR2 LQKENI, per germline. The CDR3 loop spans 15 amino acids. V lost 5 bases and J 3 bases, leaving 13 bases between the germline ends. DNA for the CDR3: TGTGCCAGCTCAGTCCGGGGGCGCGACACCGGGGAGCTGTTTTTT. It is translated as CASSVRGRDTGELFF.

A remark on this clone: In the same sample, other DNA sequences code for this CDR3. This chain uses TRBV9 with TRBJ1-2, with D hard to call. The V end lost 0 bases, the J end lost 2 bases, and 5 bases lay between the germline ends. The CDR3 runs 13 residues. In germline, CDR1 is SGDLS, CDR2 YYNGEE. CDR3 sequence: CASSVDSNYGYTF. The CDR3 DNA reads TGTGCCAGCAGCGTAGACAGCAACTATGGCTACACCTTC.

This clone appeared a single time. V is TRBV7-9 and J is TRBJ2-2, with 8 positions matching TRBD1. The CDR3 extends over 15 amino acids. Unmatched junction bases numbered 5, after V lost 5 bases and J lost 3 bases. Germline lookup yields CDR1 SEHNR and CDR2 FQNEAQ (reference sequence). This CDR3 reads CASSPGGADTGELFF. The CDR3, as DNA: TGTGCCAGCAGCCCAGGGGGCGCGGACACCGGGGAGCTGTTTTTT.

This clone was counted only a few times. The chain joins TRBV11-3 to TRBJ2-1; D not certain. Per germline, CDR1 SGHNT and CDR2 YENEEA. CDR3 length equals 13 residues. V lost 0 bases and J lost 5, with 5 bases in between. This chain's CDR3 is CASSLEDNNEQFF. CDR3 sequence (DNA): TGTGCCAGCAGCTTAGAGGATAACAATGAGCAGTTCTTC.

V is TRBV7-3 and J is TRBJ2-1; TRBD2 matches at 10 bases. Unmatched junction bases numbered 12, after V lost 1 base and J lost 6 bases. CDR1 and CDR2 from the germline V gene are SGHTA and FQGTGA. The CDR3 is 18 amino acids. The chain's CDR3 is CASSLIVSGRADGNEQFF. As DNA, the CDR3 is TGTGCCAGCAGCTTAATTGTGAGCGGGAGGGCAGATGGCAATGAGCAGTTCTTC.

This chain joins TRBV9 and TRBJ1-2; D gene uncertain. The germline V gene has CDR1 SGDLS and CDR2 YYNGEE. This CDR3 spans 15 amino acids. V gave up 5 bases and J gave up 1 base, with 15 bases separating them. The CDR3, as DNA: TGTGCCAGCAGTGGATCGGGCCGGGTTAACTATGGCTACACCTTC. Its protein is CASSGSGRVNYGYTF.

This sequence joins TRBV19 and TRBJ1-1; D ambiguous. The CDR3 is 13 residues long. The V end lost 5 bases, the J end lost 9 bases, and 16 bases lay between the germline ends. Germline CDR1 LNHDA, CDR2 SQIVND (reference sequence). The CDR3 loop reads CASSYSQQTQAFF. The CDR3 nucleotides read TGTGCCAGTAGTTACTCACAGCAGACCCAAGCTTTCTTT. Using reference TRBV19 and TRBJ1-1 for the parts outside the CDR3, the full variable domain is DGGITQSPKYLFRKEGQNVTLSCEQNLNHDAMYWYRQDPGQGLRLIYYSQIVNDFQKGDIAEGYSVSREKKESFPLTVTSAQKNPTAFYLCASSYSQQTQAFFGQGTRLTVV.